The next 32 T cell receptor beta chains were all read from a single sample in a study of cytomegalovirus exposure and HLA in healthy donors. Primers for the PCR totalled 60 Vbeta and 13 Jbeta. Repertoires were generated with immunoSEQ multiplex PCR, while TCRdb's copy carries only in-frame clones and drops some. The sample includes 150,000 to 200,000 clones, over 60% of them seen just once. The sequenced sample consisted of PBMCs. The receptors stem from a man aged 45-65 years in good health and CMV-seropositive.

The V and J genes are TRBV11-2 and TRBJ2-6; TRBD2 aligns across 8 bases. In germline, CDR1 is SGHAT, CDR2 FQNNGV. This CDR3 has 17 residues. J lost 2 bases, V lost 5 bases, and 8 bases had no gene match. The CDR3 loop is CASSHVAGGPGANVLTF. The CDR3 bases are TGTGCCAGCAGCCACGTCGCGGGGGGCCCTGGGGCCAACGTCCTGACTTTC.

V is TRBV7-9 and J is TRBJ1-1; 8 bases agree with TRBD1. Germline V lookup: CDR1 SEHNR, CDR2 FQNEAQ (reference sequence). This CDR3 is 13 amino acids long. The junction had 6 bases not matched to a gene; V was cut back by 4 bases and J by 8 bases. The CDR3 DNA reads TGTGCCAGCAGCTCGGGACAGGCAAGAGAAGCTTTCTTT. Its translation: CASSSGQAREAFF.

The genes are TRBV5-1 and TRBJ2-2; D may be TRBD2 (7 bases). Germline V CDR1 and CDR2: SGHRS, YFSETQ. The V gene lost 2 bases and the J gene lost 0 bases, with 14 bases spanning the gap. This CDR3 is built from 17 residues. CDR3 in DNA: TGCGCCAGCAGCTTAGGGGGGGGCGCTACGAACACCGGGGAGCTGTTTTTT. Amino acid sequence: CASSLGGGATNTGELFF.

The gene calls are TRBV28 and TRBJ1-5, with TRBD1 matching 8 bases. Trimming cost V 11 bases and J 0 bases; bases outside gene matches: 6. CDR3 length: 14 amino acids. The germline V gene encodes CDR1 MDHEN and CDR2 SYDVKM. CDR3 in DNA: TGTGCCGCGAGGACAGGGAATAGCAATCAGCCCCAGCATTTT. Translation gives CAARTGNSNQPQHF. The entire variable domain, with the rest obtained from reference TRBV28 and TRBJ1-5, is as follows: DVKVTQSSRYLVKRTGEKVFLECVQDMDHENMFWYRQDPGLGLRLIYFSYDVKMKEKGDIPEGYSVSREKKERFSLILESASTNQTSMYLCAARTGNSNQPQHFGDGTRLSIL.

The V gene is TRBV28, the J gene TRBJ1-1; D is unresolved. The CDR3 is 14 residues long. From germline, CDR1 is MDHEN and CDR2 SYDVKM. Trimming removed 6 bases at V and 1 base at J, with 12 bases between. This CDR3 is CASRLRQTNTEAFF. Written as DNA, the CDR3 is TGTGCCAGCAGACTCAGGCAGACGAACACTGAAGCTTTCTTT.

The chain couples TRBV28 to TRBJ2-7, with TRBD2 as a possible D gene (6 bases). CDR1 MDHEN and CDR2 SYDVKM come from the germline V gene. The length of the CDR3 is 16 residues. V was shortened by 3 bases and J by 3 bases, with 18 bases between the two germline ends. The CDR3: CASSFLGGYLDYEQYF. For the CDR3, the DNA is TGTGCCAGCAGTTTTCTCGGGGGTTACCTGGACTACGAGCAGTACTTC.

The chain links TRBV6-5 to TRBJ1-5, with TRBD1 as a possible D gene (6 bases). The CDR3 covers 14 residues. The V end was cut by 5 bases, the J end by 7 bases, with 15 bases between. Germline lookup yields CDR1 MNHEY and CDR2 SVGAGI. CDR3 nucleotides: TGTGCCAGCAGTATAGGACAGTCACGACAGCCCCAGCATTTT. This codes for CASSIGQSRQPQHF.

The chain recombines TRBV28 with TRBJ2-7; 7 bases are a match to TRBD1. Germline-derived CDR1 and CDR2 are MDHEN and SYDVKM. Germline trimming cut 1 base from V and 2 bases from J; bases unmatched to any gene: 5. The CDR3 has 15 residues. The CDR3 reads CASSLSTGATYEQYF. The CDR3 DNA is TGTGCCAGCAGTTTATCAACAGGGGCCACCTACGAGCAGTACTTC.

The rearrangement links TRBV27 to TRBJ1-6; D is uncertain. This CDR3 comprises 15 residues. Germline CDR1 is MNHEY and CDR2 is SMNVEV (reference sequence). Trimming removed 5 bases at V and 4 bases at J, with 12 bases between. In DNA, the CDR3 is TGTGCCAGCAGTCGTACCGGGGTTTATAATTCACCCCTCCACTTT. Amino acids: CASSRTGVYNSPLHF.

DNA of the CDR3: TGTGCCAGCAGCCCTACAGGGTCTTCCTTCTATGGCTACACCTTC. Translated: CASSPTGSSFYGYTF. V gene TRBV5-6 combines with J gene TRBJ1-2; a possible D gene is TRBD1 (6 bases). CDR3 size: 15 residues. Germline V gene lookup returns CDR1 SGHDT and CDR2 YYEEEE. Trimming pared 4 bases from V and 4 bases from J, leaving 17 bases between.

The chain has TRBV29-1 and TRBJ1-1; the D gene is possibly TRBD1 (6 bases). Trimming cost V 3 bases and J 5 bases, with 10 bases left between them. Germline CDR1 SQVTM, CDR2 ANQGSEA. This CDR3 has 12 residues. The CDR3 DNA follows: TGCAGCGTTGATCTCAGGGGAACTGAAGCTTTCTTT. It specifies CSVDLRGTEAFF.

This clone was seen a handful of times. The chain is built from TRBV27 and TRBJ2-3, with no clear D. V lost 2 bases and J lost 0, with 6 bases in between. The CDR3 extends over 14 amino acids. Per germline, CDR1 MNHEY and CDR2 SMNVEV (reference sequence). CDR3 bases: TGTGCCAGCAGTTTAGTAGAAAGCACAGATACGCAGTATTTT. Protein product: CASSLVESTDTQYF.

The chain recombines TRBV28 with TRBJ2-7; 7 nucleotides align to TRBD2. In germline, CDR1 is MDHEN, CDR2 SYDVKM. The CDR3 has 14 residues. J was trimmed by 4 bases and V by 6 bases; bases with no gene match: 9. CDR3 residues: CASSTTGGFYEQYV. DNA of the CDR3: TGTGCCAGCAGCACTACCGGGGGGTTTTACGAGCAGTACGTC.

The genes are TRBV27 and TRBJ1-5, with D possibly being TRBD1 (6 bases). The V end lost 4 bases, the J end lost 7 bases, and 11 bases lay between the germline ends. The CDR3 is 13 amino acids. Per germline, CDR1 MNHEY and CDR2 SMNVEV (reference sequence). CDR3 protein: CASSSGGLQPQHF. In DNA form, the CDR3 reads TGTGCCAGCAGTTCCGGGGGGCTACAGCCCCAGCATTTT.

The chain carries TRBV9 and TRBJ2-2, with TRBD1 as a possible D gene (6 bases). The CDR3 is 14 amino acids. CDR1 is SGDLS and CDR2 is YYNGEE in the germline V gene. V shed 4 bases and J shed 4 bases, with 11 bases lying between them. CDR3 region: CASSPGQTTGELFF. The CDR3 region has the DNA TGTGCCAGCAGCCCCGGACAGACCACCGGGGAGCTGTTTTTT. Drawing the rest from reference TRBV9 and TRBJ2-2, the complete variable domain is DSGVTQTPKHLITATGQRVTLRCSPRSGDLSVYWYQQSLDQGLQFLIQYYNGEERAKGNILERFSAQQFPDLHSELNLSSLELGDSALYFCASSPGQTTGELFFGEGSRLTVL.

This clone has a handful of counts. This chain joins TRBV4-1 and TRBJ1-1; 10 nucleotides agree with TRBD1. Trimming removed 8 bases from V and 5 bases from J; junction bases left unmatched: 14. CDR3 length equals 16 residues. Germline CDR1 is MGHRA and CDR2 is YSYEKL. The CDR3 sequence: CASSRGQGSFGTEAFF. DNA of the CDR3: TGCGCCAGCTCAAGGGGACAGGGGAGTTTTGGAACTGAAGCTTTCTTT.

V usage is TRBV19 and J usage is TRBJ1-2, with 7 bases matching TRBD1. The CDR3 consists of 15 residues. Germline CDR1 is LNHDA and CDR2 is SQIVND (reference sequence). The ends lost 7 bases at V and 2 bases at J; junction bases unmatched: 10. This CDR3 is CASNAPGQINYGYTF. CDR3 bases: TGTGCCAGTAATGCCCCGGGACAGATCAACTATGGCTACACCTTC. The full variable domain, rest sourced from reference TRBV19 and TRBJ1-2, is DGGITQSPKYLFRKEGQNVTLSCEQNLNHDAMYWYRQDPGQGLRLIYYSQIVNDFQKGDIAEGYSVSREKKESFPLTVTSAQKNPTAFYLCASNAPGQINYGYTFGSGTRLTVV.

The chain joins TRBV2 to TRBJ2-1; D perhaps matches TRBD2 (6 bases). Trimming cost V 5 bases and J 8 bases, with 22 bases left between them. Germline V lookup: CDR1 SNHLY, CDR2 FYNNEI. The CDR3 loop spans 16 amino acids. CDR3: CASSNIGTGARDEQFF. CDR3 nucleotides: TGTGCCAGCAGTAATATCGGGACTGGGGCTAGAGATGAGCAGTTCTTC.

The CDR3 region has the DNA TGTGCCAGCTCACCCTTGGACAGTTCTAATTCACCCCTCCACTTT. Translated, it gives CASSPLDSSNSPLHF. The chain employs TRBV18 and TRBJ1-6; tentatively, D is TRBD1 (6 bases). The CDR3 has 15 amino acids. Germline V lookup: CDR1 KGHSH, CDR2 LQKENI. Trimming left V 3 bases short and J 6 bases short, with 12 bases between.

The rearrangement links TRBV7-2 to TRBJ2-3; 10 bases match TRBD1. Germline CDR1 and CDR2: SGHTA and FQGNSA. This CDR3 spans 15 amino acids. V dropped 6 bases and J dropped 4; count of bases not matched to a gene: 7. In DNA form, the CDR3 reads TGTGCCAGCAGGGGACAGGGGTGGGTTGCAGATACGCAGTATTTT. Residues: CASRGQGWVADTQYF.

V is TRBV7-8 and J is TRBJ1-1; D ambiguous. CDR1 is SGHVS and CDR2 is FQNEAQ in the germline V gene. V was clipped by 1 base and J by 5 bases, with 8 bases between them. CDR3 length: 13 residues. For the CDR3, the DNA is TGTGCCAGCAGCTTAGTAGCAAGAACTGAAGCTTTCTTT. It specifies CASSLVARTEAFF.

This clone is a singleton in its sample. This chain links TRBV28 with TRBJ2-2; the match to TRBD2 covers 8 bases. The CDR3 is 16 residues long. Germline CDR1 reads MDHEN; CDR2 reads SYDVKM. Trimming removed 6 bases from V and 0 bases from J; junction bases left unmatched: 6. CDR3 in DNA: TGTGCCAGCAGACCTCAACTAGCGGCGAACACCGGGGAGCTGTTTTTT. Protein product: CASRPQLAANTGELFF.

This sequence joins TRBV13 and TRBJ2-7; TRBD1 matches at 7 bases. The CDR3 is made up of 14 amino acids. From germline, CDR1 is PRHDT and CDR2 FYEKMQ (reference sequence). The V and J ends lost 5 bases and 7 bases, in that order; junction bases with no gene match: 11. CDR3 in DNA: TGTGCCAGCAGCGCAACCTCCACAGGGGAAGAGCAGTACGTC. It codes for CASSATSTGEEQYV.

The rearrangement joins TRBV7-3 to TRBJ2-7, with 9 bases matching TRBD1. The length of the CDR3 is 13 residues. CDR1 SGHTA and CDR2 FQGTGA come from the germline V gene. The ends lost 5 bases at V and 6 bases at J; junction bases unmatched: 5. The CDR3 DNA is TGTGCCAGCAGCGGCCGGGACAGGGCCGAGCAGTACTTC. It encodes CASSGRDRAEQYF.

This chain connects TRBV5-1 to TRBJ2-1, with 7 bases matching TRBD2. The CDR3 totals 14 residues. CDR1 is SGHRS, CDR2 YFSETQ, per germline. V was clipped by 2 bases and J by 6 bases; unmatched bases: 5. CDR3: CASSLGTIRNEQFF. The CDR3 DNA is TGCGCCAGCAGCTTAGGGACTATACGCAATGAGCAGTTCTTC.

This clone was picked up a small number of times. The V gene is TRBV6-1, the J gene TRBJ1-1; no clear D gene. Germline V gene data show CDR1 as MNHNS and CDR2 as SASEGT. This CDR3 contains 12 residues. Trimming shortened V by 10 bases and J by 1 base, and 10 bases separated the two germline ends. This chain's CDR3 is CATRPGNTEAFF. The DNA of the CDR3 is TGTGCCACTCGCCCAGGGAACACTGAAGCTTTCTTT.

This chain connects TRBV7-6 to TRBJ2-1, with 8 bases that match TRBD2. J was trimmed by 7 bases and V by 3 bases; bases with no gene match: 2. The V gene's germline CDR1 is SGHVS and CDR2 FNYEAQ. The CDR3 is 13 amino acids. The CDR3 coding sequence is TGTGCCAGCAGCTTCGCTAGCGGGAATGAGCAGTTCTTC. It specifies CASSFASGNEQFF.

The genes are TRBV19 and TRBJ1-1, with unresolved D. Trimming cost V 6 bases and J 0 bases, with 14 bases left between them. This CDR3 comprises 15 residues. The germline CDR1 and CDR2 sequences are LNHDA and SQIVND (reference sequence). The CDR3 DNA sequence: TGTGCCAGTAGCCAACCCACAGCTATGAACACTGAAGCTTTCTTT. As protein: CASSQPTAMNTEAFF.

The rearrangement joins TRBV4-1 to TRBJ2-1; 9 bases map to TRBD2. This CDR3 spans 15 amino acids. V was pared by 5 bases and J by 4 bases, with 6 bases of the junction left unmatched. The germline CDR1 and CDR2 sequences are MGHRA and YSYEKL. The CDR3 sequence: CASSTQAGGYNEQFF. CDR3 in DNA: TGCGCCAGCAGCACCCAAGCGGGGGGATACAATGAGCAGTTCTTC.

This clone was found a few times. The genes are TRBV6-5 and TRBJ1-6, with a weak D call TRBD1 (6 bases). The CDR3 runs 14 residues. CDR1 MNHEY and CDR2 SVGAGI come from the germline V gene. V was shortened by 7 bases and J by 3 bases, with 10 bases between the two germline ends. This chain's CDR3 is CASTEQGYNSPLHF. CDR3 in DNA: TGTGCCAGCACCGAACAGGGCTATAATTCACCCCTCCACTTT.

As DNA, the CDR3 is TGCGCCAGCAGCAGGACAGGGAATGGGTATGAAAAACTGTTTTTT. Translated, it gives CASSRTGNGYEKLFF. The rearrangement joins TRBV5-1 to TRBJ1-4, with 8 bases matching TRBD1. The germline gives CDR1 SGHRS, CDR2 YFSETQ. J gave up 6 bases and V 4 bases, and 8 bases lay outside the gene matches. The CDR3 runs to 15 residues.

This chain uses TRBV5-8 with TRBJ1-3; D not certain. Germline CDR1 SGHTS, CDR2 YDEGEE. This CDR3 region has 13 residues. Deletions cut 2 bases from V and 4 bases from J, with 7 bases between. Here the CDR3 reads CASSLRGGNTIYF. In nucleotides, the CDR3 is TGTGCCAGCAGCTTAAGAGGCGGAAACACCATATATTTT.